This passage covers 32 T cell receptor beta chains from one sample sequenced in a study of neoadjuvant nivolumab and ipilimumab in lung cancer. Sequencing was performed with immunoSEQ multiplex PCR; in TCRdb, only in-frame clones are kept and a portion is missing. The sample holds about 6,000 clones; approximately 64% are singletons and the top ten take roughly 14%. The sample consisted of tumor tissue, taken after neoadjuvant nivolumab, alone or with ipilimumab, at or shortly before surgery. These receptors originate from an adult with non-small cell lung cancer.

In this sample, this clone turned up once. The chain employs TRBV5-4 and TRBJ1-4; tentatively, D is TRBD1 (6 bases). Per germline, CDR1 SGHNT and CDR2 YYREEE (reference sequence). V lost 0 bases to trimming and J lost 5 bases, with 8 bases between them. This CDR3 has 14 residues. CDR3 loop: CASSLDRDNEKLFF. In DNA form, the CDR3 reads TGTGCCAGCAGCTTGGACAGGGACAATGAAAAACTGTTTTTT.

The chain joins TRBV10-3 to TRBJ2-2; TRBD2 matches at 11 bases. There are 15 residues in the CDR3. Looked up from germline, CDR1 is ENHRY and CDR2 is SYGVKD. V was clipped by 6 bases and J by 6 bases; unmatched bases: 6. CDR3 bases: TGTGCCATCAGGGGACTAGCGGAGAGGGCCGGGGAGCTGTTTTTT. It specifies CAIRGLAERAGELFF.

This clone was recorded a few times. This chain connects TRBV28 to TRBJ1-2; D is perhaps TRBD1 (5 bases). Germline V gene data show CDR1 as MDHEN and CDR2 as SYDVKM. This CDR3 spans 15 amino acids. V dropped 1 base and J dropped 8 bases, with 17 bases sitting between them. The CDR3 DNA is TGTGCCAGCAGTTTATCGAATTGGGGGACCCAGGGCTACACCTTC. Protein: CASSLSNWGTQGYTF.

The chain links TRBV18 to TRBJ2-1; 9 nucleotides align to TRBD2. Germline values: CDR1 KGHSH, CDR2 LQKENI. The CDR3 has 14 residues. V dropped 3 bases and J dropped 10; count of bases not matched to a gene: 7. CDR3 amino acids: CASSPNSAGGEQFF. The CDR3 DNA follows: TGTGCCAGCTCACCCAATTCGGCGGGAGGGGAGCAGTTCTTC. The full variable domain, completed using reference TRBV18 and TRBJ2-1, is NAGVMQNPRHLVRRRGQEARLRCSPMKGHSHVYWYRQLPEEGLKFMVYLQKENIIDESGMPKERFSAEFPKEGPSILRIQQVVRGDSAAYFCASSPNSAGGEQFFGPGTRLTVL.

The chain combines TRBV11-2 with TRBJ2-4, with D hard to call. The CDR3 is 12 residues long. Trimming took off 2 bases at V and 8 bases at J, with 7 bases between the two ends. CDR1 SGHAT and CDR2 FQNNGV come from the germline V gene. The CDR3 is CASSLNMDIQYF. The DNA of the CDR3 is TGTGCCAGCAGCTTAAATATGGACATTCAGTACTTC.

The chain employs TRBV7-3 and TRBJ2-7; D call uncertain. In germline, CDR1 is SGHTA, CDR2 FQGTGA. V was clipped by 5 bases and J by 7 bases, with 18 bases between them. This CDR3 spans 14 amino acids. In DNA, the CDR3 is TGTGCCAGCAGCCGAGCGAGGAGCCTTCGAGAGCAGTACTTC. It specifies CASSRARSLREQYF.

V is TRBV9 and J is TRBJ1-5; 7 nucleotides match TRBD1. Germline V gives CDR1 SGDLS, CDR2 YYNGEE. The CDR3 sequence is 15 residues long. With 4 bases clipped from V and 3 bases from J, the junction kept 7 bases outside the gene matches. The CDR3 DNA sequence: TGTGCCAGCAGCTCCACAGGGGACCCCAATCAGCCCCAGCATTTT. Amino acids: CASSSTGDPNQPQHF.

The chain is built from TRBV9 and TRBJ2-7; possible D gene TRBD1, 5 bases. Between the trimmed V and J ends, which lost 3 bases and 3 bases, there was a span of 19 bases. In germline, CDR1 is SGDLS, CDR2 YYNGEE. The CDR3 is 16 residues long. CDR3 residues: CASSANSRDRYYEQYF. The CDR3 DNA reads TGTGCCAGCAGCGCCAACTCCAGGGATCGGTACTACGAGCAGTACTTC.

The rearrangement joins TRBV7-9 to TRBJ2-7; unclear D gene. Germline-derived CDR1 and CDR2 are SEHNR and FQNEAQ (reference sequence). Trimming cost V 1 base and J 2 bases, with 6 bases left between them. This CDR3 is built from 13 residues. This chain's CDR3 is CASSLGGTYEQYF. As DNA, the CDR3 is TGTGCCAGCAGCTTAGGGGGTACCTACGAGCAGTACTTC.

This sequence joins TRBV18 and TRBJ1-1; no definite D call. The CDR3 totals 15 residues. Germline V CDR1 and CDR2: KGHSH, LQKENI. The V gene lost 3 bases and the J gene lost 4 bases, with 15 bases spanning the gap. This CDR3 reads CASSPSTDGVTEAFF. CDR3 DNA sequence: TGTGCCAGCTCACCGTCAACGGATGGGGTCACTGAAGCTTTCTTT.

The V and J genes are TRBV1 and TRBJ2-1; the D call TRBD2 from the table was never checked on the DNA. TRBV1 is recorded as a pseudogene. This CDR3 spans 19 amino acids. The CDR3 nucleotides read TGCACCAGCAGCCAGATCCCCGGGGTAGGTAGAAGCTCCTACAATGAGCAGTTCTTC. Translation gives CTSSQIPGVGRSSYNEQFF.

The chain uses TRBV11-2 and TRBJ2-1; TRBD2 aligns across 11 bases. From germline, CDR1 is SGHAT and CDR2 FQNNGV. This CDR3 spans 15 amino acids. The V segment lost 3 bases and the J segment 6 bases; nucleotides outside the gene matches: 4. The CDR3 DNA reads as TGTGCCAGCAGCTTGTCGGGACTAGCGGTCAATGAGCAGTTCTTC. It is translated as CASSLSGLAVNEQFF.

This clone was recorded only once. The chain uses TRBV27 and TRBJ2-7, with D hard to call. CDR1 MNHEY and CDR2 SMNVEV come from the germline V gene (reference sequence). The V and J ends lost 3 bases and 7 bases respectively, with 16 bases between them. This CDR3 comprises 14 residues. This CDR3 is CASSFQVAPWEQYF. For the CDR3, the DNA is TGTGCCAGCAGTTTTCAAGTAGCTCCGTGGGAGCAGTACTTC.

CDR3 in DNA: TGTGCCAGCAGCAGACAGGGTCCACAGGGTAACGAGCAGTACTTC. It yields the protein CASSRQGPQGNEQYF. The chain uses TRBV11-1 and TRBJ2-7, with 7 bases identical to TRBD1. Germline loops: CDR1 SGHAT, CDR2 FQDESV (reference sequence). J lost 5 bases, V lost 5 bases, and 12 bases had no gene match. CDR3 size: 15 residues.

DNA for the CDR3: TGTGCCAGCAGGCGACAGGGGGACACTGAAGCTTTCTTT. Protein: CASRRQGDTEAFF. The chain has TRBV7-3 and TRBJ1-1, with 9 positions matching TRBD1. Trimming cost V 6 bases and J 3 bases; bases outside gene matches: 2. This CDR3 is 13 amino acids long. From germline, CDR1 is SGHTA and CDR2 FQGTGA.

The chain recombines TRBV11-2 with TRBJ1-2; 11 bases are shared with TRBD1. The CDR3 is 16 residues long. Germline V lookup: CDR1 SGHAT, CDR2 FQNNGV. Unmatched junction bases numbered 11, after V lost 5 bases and J lost 6 bases. This CDR3 is CASSPAGTGGLDGYTF. As DNA, the CDR3 is TGTGCCAGCAGCCCCGCCGGGACAGGGGGACTAGATGGCTACACCTTC. The full variable domain, completed using reference TRBV11-2 and TRBJ1-2, is EAGVAQSPRYKIIEKRQSVAFWCNPISGHATLYWYQQILGQGPKLLIQFQNNGVVDDSQLPKDRFSAERLKGVDSTLKIQPAKLEDSAVYLCASSPAGTGGLDGYTFGSGTRLTVV.

The rearrangement links TRBV11-2 to TRBJ1-3, with D possibly matching TRBD1 (5 bases). Looked up from germline, CDR1 is SGHAT and CDR2 is FQNNGV. The V end lost 1 base, the J end lost 8 bases, and 9 bases lay between the germline ends. The CDR3 length is 13 residues. This CDR3 is CASSLGQGDTIYF. CDR3 DNA sequence: TGTGCCAGCAGCTTAGGGCAGGGAGACACCATATATTTT.

The chain recombines TRBV27 with TRBJ2-7; D might be TRBD1 (6 bases). Germline V CDR1 and CDR2: MNHEY, SMNVEV (reference sequence). Trimming pared 6 bases from V and 7 bases from J, leaving 13 bases between. The CDR3 is 12 residues long. This CDR3 is CASRHRVGEQYF. CDR3 bases: TGTGCCAGCAGACACAGGGTTGGAGAGCAGTACTTC.

The chain combines TRBV5-1 with TRBJ2-5; 9 bases line up with TRBD1. J lost 5 bases, V lost 3 bases, and 5 bases had no gene match. Germline CDR1 SGHRS, CDR2 YFSETQ. The CDR3 consists of 14 residues. This chain's CDR3 is CASSSQGAGETQYF. CDR3 bases: TGCGCCAGCAGCTCACAGGGGGCAGGGGAGACCCAGTACTTC.

This clone was detected a few times. The chain combines TRBV6-5 with TRBJ2-5; possibly TRBD2 for D (5 bases). From germline, CDR1 is MNHEY and CDR2 SVGAGI. This CDR3 has 14 amino acids. Deletions cut 5 bases from V and 5 bases from J, with 15 bases between. CDR3 in DNA: TGTGCCAGCAGTGTGGATCTACGAGGGGAGACCCAGTACTTC. This sequence encodes CASSVDLRGETQYF.

The chain has TRBV9 and TRBJ2-1; 11 bases agree with TRBD2. CDR3 length: 16 amino acids. With V trimmed by 3 bases and J by 7 bases, 9 bases remained unmatched. The germline gives CDR1 SGDLS, CDR2 YYNGEE. CDR3 coding DNA: TGTGCCAGCAGCGCCCGACTAGCGGGAAGAGGGAATGAGCAGTTCTTC. It is translated as CASSARLAGRGNEQFF.

This clone was seen just once. V and J are TRBV5-4 and TRBJ2-4; D perhaps matches TRBD1 (6 bases). V lost 0 bases, J lost 6 bases, and 10 bases lay in between. This CDR3 region has 14 residues. Germline-derived CDR1 and CDR2 are SGHNT and YYREEE (reference sequence). The CDR3 DNA sequence: TGTGCCAGCAGCTTGGGACAGGTGGGAAACATTCAGTACTTC. Translation gives CASSLGQVGNIQYF.

The gene calls are TRBV30 and TRBJ1-1, with TRBD1 as a possible D gene (6 bases). Trimming shortened V by 4 bases and J by 6 bases, and 18 bases separated the two germline ends. Germline CDR1 reads GTSNPN; CDR2 reads SVGIG (reference sequence). This CDR3 comprises 14 residues. CDR3 loop: CAWKNQQGYAEAFF. The CDR3 DNA reads TGTGCCTGGAAAAACCAACAGGGTTACGCTGAAGCTTTCTTT.

This clone was observed a few times. The rearrangement joins TRBV5-1 to TRBJ2-6; D possibly corresponds to TRBD2 (5 bases). The CDR3 has 15 residues. Trimming stripped 4 bases from V and 2 bases from J, with 10 bases between. CDR1 is SGHRS, CDR2 YFSETQ, per germline. In DNA form, the CDR3 reads TGCGCCAGCAGCCCCGGGGTGGCTGGGGCCAACGTCCTGACTTTC. It specifies CASSPGVAGANVLTF.

This clone rates as medium-sized. The chain links TRBV11-2 to TRBJ2-2; D might be TRBD1 (5 bases). The CDR3 is 17 residues long. V was shortened by 2 bases and J by 5 bases, with 18 bases between the two germline ends. The germline V gene encodes CDR1 SGHAT and CDR2 FQNNGV. The CDR3 loop is CASSLSLPGYGTGELFF. Here the CDR3 DNA reads TGTGCCAGCAGCTTATCGCTCCCAGGGTACGGAACCGGGGAGCTGTTTTTT.

This clone was observed a handful of times. The rearrangement joins TRBV6-4 to TRBJ1-3, with 10 bases identical to TRBD1. CDR1 is MRHNA, CDR2 SNTAGT, per germline. The CDR3 sequence is 15 residues long. V was pared by 5 bases and J by 4 bases, with 5 bases of the junction left unmatched. CDR3 sequence: CASSPGTGAGNTIYF. The DNA of the CDR3 is TGTGCCAGCAGTCCCGGGACAGGGGCCGGAAACACCATATATTTT.

V usage is TRBV6-5 and J usage is TRBJ2-1; TRBD2 agrees at 10 bases. V trimming: 4 bases; J trimming: 5 bases; junction bases outside the gene matches: 8. Germline V gene data show CDR1 as MNHEY and CDR2 as SVGAGI. There are 16 residues in the CDR3. CDR3: CASSSPTSGFDNEQFF. DNA of the CDR3: TGTGCCAGCAGTTCCCCGACTAGCGGGTTCGACAATGAGCAGTTCTTC.

This clone turned up a few times. This chain uses TRBV6-5 with TRBJ1-1; D remains unclear. Germline V CDR1 and CDR2: MNHEY, SVGAGI. The V gene lost 7 bases and the J gene lost 0 bases, with 6 bases spanning the gap. CDR3 length: 12 amino acids. This chain's CDR3 is CASNGLNTEAFF. DNA of the CDR3: TGTGCCAGCAACGGGTTGAACACTGAAGCTTTCTTT.

The genes are TRBV5-4 and TRBJ1-1; 9 nucleotides match TRBD1. Per the germline V gene, CDR1 is SGHNT and CDR2 is YYREEE (reference sequence). This CDR3 spans 14 amino acids. The junction had 9 bases not matched to a gene; V was cut back by 6 bases and J by 6 bases. In nucleotides, the CDR3 is TGTGCCAGCAACCTGGACAGGGGAGACCCTGAAGCTTTCTTT. It is translated as CASNLDRGDPEAFF.

This sequence joins TRBV7-9 and TRBJ1-5; 9 bases fit TRBD1. CDR1 and CDR2 from the germline V gene are SEHNR and FQNEAQ (reference sequence). The CDR3 has 16 amino acids. After removal of 5 bases from V and 2 bases from J, the junction contained 7 bases not matched to a gene. CDR3 loop: CASSRTGGSGNQPQHF. The CDR3 DNA follows: TGTGCCAGCAGCCGAACAGGGGGCAGTGGCAATCAGCCCCAGCATTTT.

The CDR3 DNA reads as TGCGCCAGCAGCTCGGACGGGAGCTATGGCTACACCTTC. Protein product: CASSSDGSYGYTF. The chain has TRBV5-1 and TRBJ1-2; D not certain. Trimming took off 3 bases at V and 4 bases at J, with 10 bases between the two ends. CDR3 size: 13 residues. The germline V gene has CDR1 SGHRS and CDR2 YFSETQ. Filled out from reference TRBV5-1 and TRBJ1-2, the complete variable domain reads KAGVTQTPRYLIKTRGQQVTLSCSPISGHRSVSWYQQTPGQGLQFLFEYFSETQRNKGNFPGRFSGRQFSNSRSEMNVSTLELGDSALYLCASSSDGSYGYTFGSGTRLTVV.

In this sample, this clone turned up a few times. This chain uses TRBV10-3 with TRBJ2-5; D gene ambiguous. Trimming removed 0 bases at V and 2 bases at J, with 7 bases between. The CDR3 extends over 14 amino acids. Looked up from germline, CDR1 is ENHRY and CDR2 is SYGVKD. CDR3 amino acids: CAISESGRQETQYF. CDR3 bases: TGTGCCATCAGTGAGTCGGGCAGGCAAGAGACCCAGTACTTC.